The 7 T cell receptor beta chains presented below share a single source sample, sequenced in a study of regulatory T cells in long-lasting Graves disease. Time point noted: newly diagnosed GD, antithyroid drugs for less than 3 months. There was RNA extracted from PBMCs, and the TCR library was made from it. With iRepertoire HTBI primers and Arm-PCR of CDR3 regions, TCR beta libraries were built. TCRdb used MiXCR to reprocess the multiplex PCR reads, holding one entry per CDR3 protein. The table shows 350,000 to 500,000 distinct CDR3 sequences, with around 15% occurring only once. These data were also reused for a study on T cells in Graves' hyperthyroidism and ophthalmopathy.

The material sequenced was peripheral blood mononuclear cells (PBMCs), taken at new diagnosis, from a patient treated with antithyroid drugs. The receptors originated from a woman aged 50 to 60 with Graves disease.

This clonotype was seen only a few times. This chain links TRBV25-1 with TRBJ2-2, with D possibly being TRBD1 (7 bases). This CDR3 contains 18 residues. The V end lost 1 base, the J end lost 5 bases, and 20 bases lay between the germline ends. From germline, CDR1 is MGHDK and CDR2 SYGVNS. The CDR3 DNA is TGTGCCAGCAGTGAATTTAGGGCAGGGGGAAGCGGGACCGGGGAGCTGTTTTTT. Residues: CASSEFRAGGSGTGELFF.

This chain joins TRBV30 and TRBJ1-3; possibly TRBD1 for D (5 bases). CDR1 and CDR2 (germline): GTSNPN, SVGIG (reference sequence). Trimming left V 3 bases short and J 9 bases short, with 24 bases between. CDR3 size: 16 residues. The CDR3 DNA reads TGTGCCTGGAGCCTACAGTTGGGGACCTCTTCGATCACCATATATTTT. It translates to CAWSLQLGTSSITIYF. The whole variable domain, filled in from reference TRBV30 and TRBJ1-3, reads SQTIHQWPATLVQPVGSPLSLECTVEGTSNPNLYWYRQAAGRGLQLLFYSVGIGQISSEVPQNLSASRPQDRQFILSSKKLLLSDSGFYLCAWSLQLGTSSITIYFGEGSWLTVV.

With respect to this clonotype: The junction departs from the called germline gene at one end, perhaps through a read error. The V and J genes are TRBV11-2 and TRBJ2-1, with D perhaps TRBD2 (6 bases). CDR3 length: 16 residues. The germline gives CDR1 SGHAT, CDR2 FQNNGV. CDR3 loop: CASSQRVSGPIDEHFF. For the CDR3, the DNA is TGTGCCAGCAGCCAACGCGTTAGCGGCCCGATCGATGAGCACTTCTTC.

This clonotype was picked up many times. The chain recombines TRBV6-1 with TRBJ2-7, with 8 bases that match TRBD1. With 7 bases clipped from V and 0 bases from J, the junction kept 8 bases outside the gene matches. The CDR3 extends over 15 amino acids. The germline CDR1 and CDR2 sequences are MNHNS and SASEGT. The CDR3 loop reads CASKTTGASSYEQYF. The CDR3 nucleotides read TGTGCCAGCAAAACGACAGGGGCGAGCTCCTACGAGCAGTACTTC.

The V and J genes are TRBV6-6 and TRBJ1-1, with D perhaps TRBD1 (6 bases). V gave up 0 bases and J gave up 4 bases, with 6 bases separating them. CDR1 is MNHNY, CDR2 SVGAGI, per germline (reference sequence). CDR3 length: 13 residues. The CDR3 protein is CASSYSGATEAFF. Here the CDR3 DNA reads TGTGCCAGCAGTTACTCGGGGGCCACTGAAGCTTTCTTT.

The rearrangement uses TRBV18 and TRBJ2-6, with 7 nucleotides matching TRBD2. The germline V gene encodes CDR1 KGHSH and CDR2 LQKENI. This CDR3 region has 17 residues. Trimming removed 3 bases from V and 1 base from J; junction bases left unmatched: 6. The CDR3 nucleotides read TGTGCCAGCTCACCCCCCCAGGGACTATCTGGGGCCAACGTCCTGACTTTC. Its protein is CASSPPQGLSGANVLTF.

This clonotype came up many times. The chain links TRBV27 to TRBJ2-7; a weak D match, TRBD1 (6 bases). Germline CDR1 and CDR2: MNHEY and SMNVEV (reference sequence). This CDR3 is 13 amino acids long. The V and J ends lost 0 bases and 3 bases respectively, with 6 bases between them. DNA of the CDR3: TGTGCCAGCAGTTTATCACAGGGCTACGAGCAGTACTTC. It is translated as CASSLSQGYEQYF.